Below, 23 T cell receptor beta chains from the same sample are listed, as sequenced in a study of OX40 agonist ivuxolimab in advanced cancers. Generated by immunoSEQ multiplex PCR, the TCRdb table keeps only in-frame clones and is missing some. Counted here are around 80,000 clones, over 70% occurring once; the ten biggest clones make up approximately 0.5%. The sequences come from CD4+ or CD8+ T cells sorted from blood, collected in a trial of the OX40 agonist ivuxolimab. These TCRs come from an adult with an advanced solid tumor such as melanoma, head and neck, liver or kidney cancer.

This clone was detected once. The chain links TRBV10-3 to TRBJ2-7; possible D gene TRBD2, 7 bases. CDR1 ENHRY and CDR2 SYGVKD come from the germline V gene. The CDR3 covers 15 residues. V was pared by 2 bases and J by 2 bases, with 13 bases between. This CDR3 reads CAISERGGKAYEQYF. CDR3 in DNA: TGTGCCATCAGTGAGAGGGGGGGGAAGGCCTACGAGCAGTACTTC.

V and J are TRBV28 and TRBJ1-1; 7 bases fit TRBD1. Germline V gene sequence: CDR1 MDHEN, CDR2 SYDVKM. This CDR3 is built from 16 residues. Unmatched junction bases numbered 13, after V lost 5 bases and J lost 4 bases. The CDR3 sequence is CASSRTKGGLGTEAFF. CDR3 nucleotides: TGTGCCAGCAGTCGAACAAAAGGGGGCTTGGGCACTGAAGCTTTCTTT.

This clone has more than one count but fewer than ten. The chain carries TRBV10-1 and TRBJ1-4; D ambiguous. This CDR3 is 12 amino acids long. Trimming removed 6 bases at V and 4 bases at J, with 6 bases between. The germline gives CDR1 WNHNN, CDR2 SYGVQD (reference sequence). The CDR3 DNA reads as TGCGCCAGCAGCGAAGATAATGAAAAACTGTTTTTT. It translates to CASSEDNEKLFF.

The chain uses TRBV6-4 and TRBJ1-6; D may be TRBD1 (6 bases). Trimming took off 8 bases at V and 7 bases at J, with 9 bases between the two ends. Looked up from germline, CDR1 is MRHNA and CDR2 is SNTAGT. This CDR3 region has 12 residues. CDR3 amino acids: CASGQGNSPLHF. CDR3 nucleotides: TGTGCCAGCGGCCAGGGGAATTCACCCCTCCACTTT.

CDR3 amino acids: CAWTGGNEQFF. DNA of the CDR3: TGTGCCTGGACGGGGGGCAATGAGCAGTTCTTC. The chain employs TRBV30 and TRBJ2-1, with 7 bases that match TRBD2. This CDR3 contains 11 residues. CDR1 is GTSNPN, CDR2 SVGIG, per germline (reference sequence). V lost 4 bases and J lost 6; bases outside the gene matches: 0.

V gene TRBV5-4 combines with J gene TRBJ1-1, with D perhaps matching TRBD1 (6 bases). CDR3 length equals 14 residues. From germline, CDR1 is SGHNT and CDR2 YYREEE (reference sequence). Trimming took off 1 base at V and 7 bases at J, with 14 bases between the two ends. CDR3 region: CASSLKGGGGEAFF. The DNA for the CDR3 is TGTGCCAGCAGCTTGAAAGGGGGAGGGGGTGAAGCTTTCTTT. The full variable domain, rest sourced from reference TRBV5-4 and TRBJ1-1, is ETGVTQSPTHLIKTRGQQVTLRCSSQSGHNTVSWYQQALGQGPQFIFQYYREEENGRGNFPPRFSGLQFPNYSSELNVNALELDDSALYLCASSLKGGGGEAFFGQGTRLTVV.

This sequence joins TRBV4-1 and TRBJ1-5; 11 bases map to TRBD1. This CDR3 comprises 19 residues. With 0 bases clipped from V and 9 bases from J, the junction kept 16 bases outside the gene matches. Germline V gene data show CDR1 as MGHRA and CDR2 as YSYEKL. Here the CDR3 DNA reads TGCGCCAGCAGCCAAGATGGGGCTTCTGGACAGGGGGCCCCGCGGCCCCAGCATTTT. It translates to CASSQDGASGQGAPRPQHF.

The chain has TRBV13 and TRBJ2-2; 8 bases map to TRBD2. The CDR3 is 16 amino acids. The junction had 8 bases not matched to a gene; V was cut back by 5 bases and J by 3 bases. From germline, CDR1 is PRHDT and CDR2 FYEKMQ (reference sequence). CDR3 protein: CASSPEAGDYTGELFF. In nucleotides, the CDR3 is TGTGCCAGCAGCCCTGAAGCGGGAGACTACACCGGGGAGCTGTTTTTT.

The chain joins TRBV4-2 to TRBJ1-1, with D maybe TRBD1 (6 bases). The ends were cut back, 0 bases at V and 3 bases at J, with 14 bases in the middle. The CDR3 consists of 16 residues. The germline V gene encodes CDR1 LGHNA and CDR2 YNFKEQ. DNA for the CDR3: TGTGCCAGCAGCCAAGATGAGAGACAGGACTACACTGAAGCTTTCTTT. Residues: CASSQDERQDYTEAFF.

J is TRBJ2-5 and V is TRBV5-4; 10 bases are shared with TRBD2. V was clipped by 2 bases and J by 4 bases; unmatched bases: 8. This CDR3 spans 16 amino acids. Looked up from germline, CDR1 is SGHNT and CDR2 is YYREEE (reference sequence). DNA of the CDR3: TGTGCCAGCAGCTTTCGCGCTAGCGGGAGATTAGAGACCCAGTACTTC. This gives the protein CASSFRASGRLETQYF.

This clone was counted once. CDR3 in amino acids: CASSITSGGYEQYF. CDR3 nucleotides: TGCGCCAGCAGCATTACCAGCGGGGGCTACGAGCAGTACTTC. This chain links TRBV5-1 with TRBJ2-7; 8 nucleotides line up with TRBD2. Germline V CDR1 and CDR2: SGHRS, YFSETQ. The V segment lost 4 bases and the J segment 3 bases; nucleotides outside the gene matches: 6. There are 14 residues in the CDR3.

The chain recombines TRBV4-1 with TRBJ2-3; D not certain. The CDR3 has 15 residues. V was trimmed by 6 bases and J by 0 bases, leaving 13 bases between them. CDR1 and CDR2 (germline): MGHRA, YSYEKL. The CDR3 coding sequence is TGCGCCAGCAGGCCCCCCCTAACTAGCACAGATACGCAGTATTTT. It encodes CASRPPLTSTDTQYF.

The rearrangement uses TRBV5-3 and TRBJ1-1; D remains ambiguous. TRBV5-3 is classed as an ORF, of uncertain function. This CDR3 contains 11 residues. The V and J ends lost 0 bases and 8 bases respectively, with 5 bases between them. CDR3 nucleotide sequence: TGTGCCAGAAGCTTGGCCGGGGAAGCTTTCTTT. Translated, it gives CARSLAGEAFF.

The chain recombines TRBV7-2 with TRBJ2-1; TRBD1 matches at 11 bases. This CDR3 is 16 amino acids long. Germline values: CDR1 SGHTA, CDR2 FQGNSA. With V trimmed by 1 base and J by 3 bases, 2 bases remained unmatched. The CDR3 coding sequence is TGTGCCAGCAGCTTAGAGGGGACAGGGGGCTACAATGAGCAGTTCTTC. This encodes CASSLEGTGGYNEQFF.

V usage is TRBV2 and J usage is TRBJ2-3, with 8 bases matching TRBD1. V shed 6 bases and J 1 base; nucleotides not matched to a gene: 3. The CDR3 spans 14 residues. CDR1 and CDR2 from the germline V gene are SNHLY and FYNNEI. The CDR3 protein is CASREDRGTDTQYF. In DNA, the CDR3 is TGTGCCAGCAGAGAGGACAGGGGCACAGATACGCAGTATTTT.

V usage is TRBV5-1 and J usage is TRBJ1-5; D not certain. This CDR3 has 14 residues. CDR1 and CDR2 (germline): SGHRS, YFSETQ. V was clipped by 0 bases and J by 3 bases, with 7 bases between them. The CDR3 protein is CASSLVGFNQPQHF. The CDR3 DNA is TGCGCCAGCAGCTTGGTAGGTTTCAATCAGCCCCAGCATTTT.

V is TRBV30 and J is TRBJ2-2; D gene unclear. Germline V CDR1 and CDR2: GTSNPN, SVGIG (reference sequence). The CDR3 is made up of 14 amino acids. Deletions cut 0 bases from V and 4 bases from J, with 9 bases between. CDR3 DNA sequence: TGTGCCTGGAGTGTAGGCGAACCCACCGGGGAGCTGTTTTTT. It codes for CAWSVGEPTGELFF.

The CDR3 spells CAWANGRNTIYF. CDR3 coding DNA: TGTGCCTGGGCGAATGGTAGAAACACCATATATTTT. The chain is built from TRBV30 and TRBJ1-3; no reliable D call. Germline V gene data show CDR1 as GTSNPN and CDR2 as SVGIG (reference sequence). Trimming took 5 bases from V and 5 from J, leaving 10 bases between them. The CDR3 sequence is 12 residues long. Looking up the rest from reference TRBV30 and TRBJ1-3 gives the full variable domain: SQTIHQWPATLVQPVGSPLSLECTVEGTSNPNLYWYRQAAGRGLQLLFYSVGIGQISSEVPQNLSASRPQDRQFILSSKKLLLSDSGFYLCAWANGRNTIYFGEGSWLTVV.

V usage is TRBV6-5 and J usage is TRBJ1-1; weak D call: TRBD1 (5 bases). Germline V gives CDR1 MNHEY, CDR2 SVGAGI. The CDR3 spans 15 residues. Between the trimmed V and J ends, which lost 5 bases and 4 bases, there was a span of 17 bases. Here the CDR3 DNA reads TGTGCCAGCAGTCCGCCCAGGGTTTATTCCACTGAAGCTTTCTTT. Translating it yields CASSPPRVYSTEAFF.

The CDR3 loop reads CASSEGLAIKPGGELFF. For the CDR3, the DNA is TGTGCCAGCAGTGAGGGACTAGCTATAAAACCAGGCGGGGAGCTGTTTTTT. The chain joins TRBV6-1 to TRBJ2-2; 9 positions match TRBD2. Germline V gives CDR1 MNHNS, CDR2 SASEGT. The CDR3 is 17 amino acids. J was trimmed by 7 bases and V by 3 bases; bases with no gene match: 12.

This clone was detected a few times. The chain carries TRBV4-2 and TRBJ1-5, with D possibly TRBD1 on 6 matching bases. The CDR3 extends over 14 amino acids. The germline gives CDR1 LGHNA, CDR2 YNFKEQ. Trimming removed 3 bases at V and 9 bases at J, with 15 bases between. The CDR3 nucleotides are TGTGCCAGCAGCCAGGGACAAGGATCATCGCCCCAGCATTTT. It specifies CASSQGQGSSPQHF.

This chain connects TRBV19 to TRBJ2-7; TRBD1 might be the D (6 bases). The germline V gene has CDR1 LNHDA and CDR2 SQIVND (reference sequence). The germline V and J ends were trimmed by 7 bases and 5 bases, with 15 bases remaining between them. The CDR3 spans 13 residues. The CDR3 nucleotides read TGTGCCAGTAACAGGAACAGGGACGACGAGCAGTACTTC. This gives the protein CASNRNRDDEQYF.

V gene TRBV5-1 combines with J gene TRBJ2-3, with TRBD2 matching 9 bases. This CDR3 has 16 amino acids. From germline, CDR1 is SGHRS and CDR2 YFSETQ. J was trimmed by 0 bases and V by 7 bases; bases with no gene match: 9. CDR3 DNA: TGCGCCAGCCGCCGTTTGGCGGGAGGGAGCACAGATACGCAGTATTTT. This translates into CASRRLAGGSTDTQYF.